This is a list of T cell receptor beta chains from one sample in a study of blood T cells in healthy people across ages. Each CDR3 protein gets one entry after TCRdb re-called the 5' RACE reads with MiXCR. Among 1.5 million to 2 million distinct CDR3 sequences listed, under 30% were seen once. The sequencing input was blood. Receptors were obtained from a woman in her 30s in good health. Each CDR3 is given with its conserved first and last residue. The D gene is left open where the match is weak. Clone size, where shown, is once, few, many, or a class for clones that have expanded.

V,J,D,size,DNA,CDR3
TRBV6-2/TRBV6-3,TRBJ2-7,TRBD2,few,TGTGCCAGCAACCGAGCGAGACTAGCGGGGACAGTGGGGGAGCAGTACTTC,CASNRARLAGTVGEQYF
TRBV6-1,TRBJ2-7,TRBD2,many,TGTGCCAGCAGGATAGCGGGGGCTACGGCTGAGCAGTACTTC,CASRIAGATAEQYF
TRBV15,TRBJ1-2,TRBD1,NA,TGTGCCACCAGCAGAGATGTGACAGGGACCTATGGCTACACCTTC,CATSRDVTGTYGYTF
TRBV20-1,TRBJ2-2,NA,NA,TGCAGTGCTAGACAACCGAACACCGGGGAGCTGTTTTTT,CSARQPNTGELFF
TRBV4-1,TRBJ1-2,NA,many,TGCGCCAGCAGCCAGACTGGCCCAGGGTCGGGCTACACCTTC,CASSQTGPGSGYTF
TRBV20-1,TRBJ2-5,TRBD2,few,TGCAGTGCTAGAAGACTAGCGGGAGGGCCGAGGTTAGAGACCCAGTACTTC,CSARRLAGGPRLETQYF
TRBV7-9,TRBJ2-5,NA,NA,TGTGCCAGCAGCTTAGGAAGTCTCAGCGGGGAGACCCAGTACTTC,CASSLGSLSGETQYF
TRBV5-8,TRBJ2-5,NA,NA,TGTGCCAGCAGCTTGGATTACCTCCAAGAGACCCAGTACTTC,CASSLDYLQETQYF
TRBV20-1,TRBJ2-1,TRBD2,NA,TGCAGTGCTCCCCGGGGGGGTGGAAATGAGCAGTTCTTC,CSAPRGGGNEQFF
TRBV10-3,TRBJ2-3,NA,NA,TGTGCCATCAGTGAATCGGATGCAGATACGCAGTATTTT,CAISESDADTQYF
TRBV20-1,TRBJ2-5,TRBD2,NA,TGCAGTACTAGAGACCCTAGCGGGAGAGCCCAGGGGACCCAGTACTTC,CSTRDPSGRAQGTQYF
TRBV7-2,TRBJ2-5,NA,many,TGTGCCAGCAGCTTAGCGCATGTTCGCGGGAAGGGAGAGACCCAGTACTTC,CASSLAHVRGKGETQYF
TRBV6-2/TRBV6-3,TRBJ2-4,NA,few,TGTGCCAGCAGTTACTCGGCGGGGAGTGCCAAAAACATTCAGTACTTC,CASSYSAGSAKNIQYF
TRBV6-5,TRBJ1-2,NA,NA,TGTGCCAGCAGGAACCGTAGAGGCTACACCTTC,CASRNRRGYTF
TRBV11-2,TRBJ1-5,TRBD1,NA,TGTGCCAGCAGCTTAGGTCGTCGAGTGCAGACAGGGGGCTGGTTTGACAATCAGCCCCGGCATTTT,CASSLGRRVQTGGWFDNQPRHF
TRBV7-2,TRBJ1-5,TRBD1,NA,TGTGCCAGCAGCTTTTCCTTCCGGACAGGGGGGAATCAGCCCCAGCATTTT,CASSFSFRTGGNQPQHF
TRBV9,TRBJ2-3,TRBD1,NA,TGTGCCAGCAGCGTAGAGGCAGGGGGCGCGGATACGCAGTATTTT,CASSVEAGGADTQYF
TRBV4-1,TRBJ2-1,NA,few,TGCGCCAGCAGCCGAATGGACCTCAATGAGCAGTTCTTC,CASSRMDLNEQFF
TRBV7-2,TRBJ1-2,TRBD1,many,TGTGCCAGCAGCGATGGACAGGGCTATGGCTACACCTTC,CASSDGQGYGYTF
TRBV9,TRBJ2-5,TRBD2,few,TGTGCCAGCAGCGTAGGCCCAGCGGGACGAGAGACCCAGTACTTC,CASSVGPAGRETQYF
TRBV9,TRBJ2-5,NA,NA,TGTGCCAGCAGCCCGCGGACGAAACAAGAGACCCAGTACTTC,CASSPRTKQETQYF
TRBV7-2,TRBJ2-1,NA,few,TGTGCCAGCAGCTCAAGGAGGGACGGGCAGTTCTTC,CASSSRRDGQFF
TRBV29-1,TRBJ2-3,TRBD2,few,TGCAGCGTCCTGGGACTAGGGACAGATACGCAGTATTTT,CSVLGLGTDTQYF
TRBV12-3/TRBV12-4,TRBJ2-7,TRBD2,NA,TGTGCCAGCAGTCCTTCGGGGCGGGGGGACGACGAGCAGTACTTC,CASSPSGRGDDEQYF
TRBV12-3/TRBV12-4,TRBJ1-5,NA,NA,TGTGCCAGCGGACAGAATCAGCCCCAGCATTTT,CASGQNQPQHF
TRBV27,TRBJ1-5,NA,NA,TGTGCCAGCGGCCCTACTGGGAGGGTTCAGCCCCAGCATTTT,CASGPTGRVQPQHF
TRBV28,TRBJ2-5,NA,many,TGTGCCAGCAGCCCACAAATCGCGGGGACCCAGTACTTC,CASSPQIAGTQYF
TRBV2,TRBJ2-2,TRBD2,NA,TGTGCCAGCAGTCAAGACGCCGGGGGGGCCGGGGAGCTGTTTTTT,CASSQDAGGAGELFF
TRBV11-2,TRBJ2-5,TRBD2,NA,TGTGCCAGCAACCTGGATTGGGATAGCGGGAGGGTTGAGACCCAGTACTTC,CASNLDWDSGRVETQYF
TRBV7-2,TRBJ2-7,NA,NA,TGTGCCAGCAGCTTAGATGGAAGGGCCGGGCAGTACTTC,CASSLDGRAGQYF
TRBV20-1,TRBJ2-5,NA,few,TGCAGTGCTAAGTCGGAGACCCAGTACTTC,CSAKSETQYF
TRBV21-1,TRBJ2-6,NA,many,TGTGCCAGCAGCAAAGAGGAGAGGAGAGGGGCCAACGTCCTGACTTTC,CASSKEERRGANVLTF
TRBV9,TRBJ2-1,NA,few,TGTGCCAGCAGCCCCGCAGCGGTCAGCTACAATGAGCAGTTCTTC,CASSPAAVSYNEQFF
TRBV7-6,TRBJ2-3,NA,NA,TGTGCCAGCAGCTTAGCCGGGGGAGGAGACACAGATACGCAGTATTTT,CASSLAGGGDTDTQYF
TRBV12-3/TRBV12-4,TRBJ2-7,TRBD2,NA,TGTGCCAGCAGTTTTAGCAGCGGGGGGCAGGATGAGCAGTACTTC,CASSFSSGGQDEQYF
TRBV7-9,TRBJ2-7,NA,NA,TGTGCCAGCAGGCGACGTGGGCACGAGCAGTACTTC,CASRRRGHEQYF
TRBV7-2,TRBJ2-1,TRBD2,many,TGTGCCAGCAGCTTAGCATCCAGCGGGGGGGCGTACAATGAGCAGTTCTTC,CASSLASSGGAYNEQFF
TRBV7-2,TRBJ2-7,TRBD2,NA,TGTGCCAGCAGCTTAGCGAGCCTAGCGGGACCCTACGAGCAGTACTTC,CASSLASLAGPYEQYF
TRBV7-2,TRBJ2-1,NA,NA,TGTGCCAGCAGATTATTAAAGGCCCAGAGCTCCTACAATGAGCAGTTCTTC,CASRLLKAQSSYNEQFF
TRBV20-1,TRBJ2-5,TRBD2,NA,TGCAGTGCTAGAACCTTAGCGGGAGCCCAAGAGACCCAGTACTTC,CSARTLAGAQETQYF
TRBV7-3,TRBJ2-3,NA,NA,TGTGCCAGCAGCCCATCTGATGGGGGGATAGATACGCAGTATTTT,CASSPSDGGIDTQYF
TRBV20-1,TRBJ2-1,TRBD2,many,TGCAGTGCTAGAGACGAGCGGGGGGGCCCCTACAATGAGCAGTTCTTC,CSARDERGGPYNEQFF
TRBV7-9,TRBJ2-7,TRBD1,NA,TGTGCCAGCAGCTGGACAGGGAATCTCTACGAGCAGTACTTC,CASSWTGNLYEQYF
TRBV4-2,TRBJ1-6,NA,NA,TGTGCCAGCAGCCAAGATGTACAGGAACCTAGCTCCTATAATTCACCCCTCCACTTT,CASSQDVQEPSSYNSPLHF
TRBV5-1,TRBJ2-7,TRBD2,NA,TGCGCCAGCAGCTTAGGGACTAGCGGGCTTTCCTACGAGCAGTACTTC,CASSLGTSGLSYEQYF
TRBV11-2,TRBJ1-2,NA,NA,TGTGCCAGCAGCTTAGGAGAGGGGACACTTAGAGGCTACACCTTC,CASSLGEGTLRGYTF
TRBV5-1,TRBJ2-1,NA,few,TGCGCCAGCAGGAGCGTTTCCTACAATGAGCAGTTCTTC,CASRSVSYNEQFF
TRBV10-3,TRBJ1-1,NA,few,TGTGCCATCAGTGAGTCCCAGGGCTACACTGAAGCTTTCTTT,CAISESQGYTEAFF
TRBV6-1,TRBJ2-7,NA,few,TGTGACAGCAGTGTCAGGGGGGGGGACTCGTTAAGATACGAGCAGTACTTC,CDSSVRGGDSLRYEQYF
TRBV20-1,TRBJ2-1,NA,few,TGCAGTGCTAGAGATCCCCAGGGGCCTGACAATGAGCGGTTCTTC,CSARDPQGPDNERFF
TRBV15,TRBJ1-5,TRBD1,many,TGTGCCACCAGCAGGCCACGACAGGGTAGCAATCAGCCCCAGCATTTT,CATSRPRQGSNQPQHF
TRBV10-3,TRBJ2-5,NA,NA,TGTGCCATCTCTCAGGCTTCGCAAGAGACCCAGTACTTC,CAISQASQETQYF
TRBV24-1,TRBJ1-4,NA,NA,TGTGCCTTCCGGGACCCGCACCGGTTAAGGGAAAAACTGTTTTTT,CAFRDPHRLREKLFF
TRBV18,TRBJ2-7,NA,NA,TGTGCCAGCTCACCACCGGGACGGGCGGCCGAGCAGTACTTC,CASSPPGRAAEQYF
TRBV7-9,TRBJ2-7,NA,NA,TGTGCCAGCAGCTCGGGCCTCTGGGAGCAGTACTTC,CASSSGLWEQYF
TRBV6-2/TRBV6-3,TRBJ2-2,NA,NA,TGTGCCAGCAGTTACGTCCCGGGAGAAGCGGGCGGGGAGCTGTTTTTT,CASSYVPGEAGGELFF
TRBV27,TRBJ2-1,NA,few,TGTGCCAGCAGTTTATCCCCCGGGGGCCCCCCCCGGGGCAATGAGCAGTTCTTC,CASSLSPGGPPRGNEQFF
TRBV6-5,TRBJ1-1,NA,NA,TGTGCCAGCAGTTGGGCGGGGGCTGAAGCTTTCTTT,CASSWAGAEAFF
TRBV20-1,TRBJ2-3,TRBD2,NA,TGCAGTGCTGGAGCGCTAGCGGGGGCGAGCACAGATACGCAGTATTTT,CSAGALAGASTDTQYF